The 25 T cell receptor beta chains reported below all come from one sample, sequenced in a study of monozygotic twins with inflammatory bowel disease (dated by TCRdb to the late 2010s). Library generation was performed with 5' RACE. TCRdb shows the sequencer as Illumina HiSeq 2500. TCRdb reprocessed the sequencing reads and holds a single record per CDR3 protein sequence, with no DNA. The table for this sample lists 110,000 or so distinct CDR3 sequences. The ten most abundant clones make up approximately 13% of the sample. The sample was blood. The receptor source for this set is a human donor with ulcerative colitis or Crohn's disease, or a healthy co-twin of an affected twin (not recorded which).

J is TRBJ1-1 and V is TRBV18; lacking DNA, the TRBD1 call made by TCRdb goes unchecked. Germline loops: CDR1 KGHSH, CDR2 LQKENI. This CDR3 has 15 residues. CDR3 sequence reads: CASSPNSGSDTEAFF.

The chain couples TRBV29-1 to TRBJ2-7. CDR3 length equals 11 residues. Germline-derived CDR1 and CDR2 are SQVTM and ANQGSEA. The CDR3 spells CSAALRDEQYF.

CDR3 loop: CSPSQGGYQETQYF. V usage is TRBV20-1 and J usage is TRBJ2-5; TCRdb picks TRBD1, but there is no DNA to check that call. Germline V gene lookup returns CDR1 DFQATT and CDR2 SNEGSKA (reference sequence). The CDR3 has 14 amino acids.

CDR3 protein: CASSPGPSANYGYTF. V and J are TRBV3-1 and TRBJ1-2. The germline CDR1 and CDR2 sequences are LGHDT and YNNKEL (reference sequence). The CDR3 extends over 15 amino acids.

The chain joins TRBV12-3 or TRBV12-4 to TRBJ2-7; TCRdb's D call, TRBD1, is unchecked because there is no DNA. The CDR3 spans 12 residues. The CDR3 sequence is CASSLSQGLQYF.

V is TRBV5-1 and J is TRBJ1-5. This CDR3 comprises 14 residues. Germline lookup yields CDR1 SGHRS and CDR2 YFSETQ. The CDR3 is CASSLVPSNQPQHF.

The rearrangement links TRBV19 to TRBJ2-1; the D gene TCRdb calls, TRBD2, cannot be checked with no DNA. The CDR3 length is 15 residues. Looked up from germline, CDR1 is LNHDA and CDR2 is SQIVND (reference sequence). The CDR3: CASASGRATYNEQFF.

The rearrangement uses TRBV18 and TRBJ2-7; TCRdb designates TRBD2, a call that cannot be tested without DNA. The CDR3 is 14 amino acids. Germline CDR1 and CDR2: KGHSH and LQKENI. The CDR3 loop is CASSPADRLYEQYF.

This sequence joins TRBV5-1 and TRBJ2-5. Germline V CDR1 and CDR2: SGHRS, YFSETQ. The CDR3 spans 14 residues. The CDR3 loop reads CASTPQQLQETQYF.

This chain's CDR3 is CASSLEDGSYEQYF. The chain links TRBV5-6 to TRBJ2-7. Germline CDR1 and CDR2: SGHDT and YYEEEE. This CDR3 region has 14 residues.

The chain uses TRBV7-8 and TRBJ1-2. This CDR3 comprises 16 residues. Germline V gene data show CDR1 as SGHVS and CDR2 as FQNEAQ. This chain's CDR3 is CASSLASGIANYGYTF.

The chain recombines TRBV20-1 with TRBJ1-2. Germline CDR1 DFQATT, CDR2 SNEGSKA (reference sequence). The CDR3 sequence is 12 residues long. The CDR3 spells CSAPRGGYGYTF.

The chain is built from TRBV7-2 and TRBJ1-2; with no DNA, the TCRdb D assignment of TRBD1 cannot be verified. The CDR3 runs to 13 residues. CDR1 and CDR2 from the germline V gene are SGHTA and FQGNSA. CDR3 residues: CASSIRDGYGYTF.

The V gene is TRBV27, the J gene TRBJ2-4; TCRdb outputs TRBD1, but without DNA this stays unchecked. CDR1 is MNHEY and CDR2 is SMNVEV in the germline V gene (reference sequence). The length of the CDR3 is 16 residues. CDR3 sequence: CASSLRRGWAKNMQYF.

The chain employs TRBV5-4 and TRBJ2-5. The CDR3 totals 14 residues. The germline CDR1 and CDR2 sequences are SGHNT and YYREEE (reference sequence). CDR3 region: CASSLRTNEETQYF.

Here the CDR3 reads CASSRSQGAEKPQHF. The chain joins TRBV3-1 to TRBJ1-5; TCRdb reports TRBD1, a call that lacks DNA to check it against. This CDR3 is built from 15 residues. Germline CDR1 and CDR2: LGHDT and YNNKEL (reference sequence).

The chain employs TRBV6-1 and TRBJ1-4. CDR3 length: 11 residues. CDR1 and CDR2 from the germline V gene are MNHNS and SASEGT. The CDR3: CASSEKRKLFF.

CDR3 residues: CAISPGQENTEAFF. The chain links TRBV10-3 to TRBJ1-1; TCRdb reports TRBD1, a call that lacks DNA to check it against. Looked up from germline, CDR1 is ENHRY and CDR2 is SYGVKD. CDR3 length: 14 residues.

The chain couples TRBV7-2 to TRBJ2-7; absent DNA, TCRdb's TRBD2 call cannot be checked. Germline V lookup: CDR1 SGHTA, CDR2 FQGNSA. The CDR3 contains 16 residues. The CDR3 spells CASSFSFGRGGYEQYF.

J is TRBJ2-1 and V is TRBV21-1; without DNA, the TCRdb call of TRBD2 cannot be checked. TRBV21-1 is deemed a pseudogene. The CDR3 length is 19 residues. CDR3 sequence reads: CASSKEPGTSVNSYNEQFF.

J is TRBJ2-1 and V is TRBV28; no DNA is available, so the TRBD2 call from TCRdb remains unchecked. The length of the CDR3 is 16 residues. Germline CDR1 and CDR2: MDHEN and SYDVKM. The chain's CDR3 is CASSLGPSGFYNEQFF.

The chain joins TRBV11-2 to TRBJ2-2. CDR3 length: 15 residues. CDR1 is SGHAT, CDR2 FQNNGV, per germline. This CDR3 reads CASSSDRSYTGELFF. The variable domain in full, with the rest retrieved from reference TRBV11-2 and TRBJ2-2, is EAGVAQSPRYKIIEKRQSVAFWCNPISGHATLYWYQQILGQGPKLLIQFQNNGVVDDSQLPKDRFSAERLKGVDSTLKIQPAKLEDSAVYLCASSSDRSYTGELFFGEGSRLTVL.

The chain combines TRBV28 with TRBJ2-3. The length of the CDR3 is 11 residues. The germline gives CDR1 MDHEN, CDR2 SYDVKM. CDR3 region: CASSLMGMQYF.

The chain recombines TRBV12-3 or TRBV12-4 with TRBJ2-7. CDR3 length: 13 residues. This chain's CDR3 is CASSLAWASEQYF.

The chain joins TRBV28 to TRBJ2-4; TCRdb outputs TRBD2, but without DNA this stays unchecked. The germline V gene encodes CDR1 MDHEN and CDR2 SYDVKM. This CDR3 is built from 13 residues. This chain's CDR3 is CASSSPDSDIQYF.